These T cell receptor beta chains were read from a single sample in a study of CD8+ T cells in alopecia areata. The table came from immunoSEQ multiplex PCR; TCRdb's copy has only in-frame clones and leaves some out. Here the sample spans approximately 98,000 clones, around 55% being singletons. The sequencing sample was made of CD8+ T cells sorted from blood. The origin of the receptors is a human donor in good health. Each CDR3 is given with its conserved first and last residue. A D gene is named only where the DNA matches it firmly. Where a row states a size, it is once, few, many or the class of an expanded clone; other rows omit it.

J: TRBJ2-1
D: TRBD1
V: TRBV7-9
size: -
CDR3: CASSFRDRGFYEQFF
DNA: TGTGCCAGCAGCTTCCGGGACAGGGGGTTCTATGAGCAGTTCTTC

J: TRBJ2-2
D: TRBD2
V: TRBV29-1
size: -
CDR3: CSASLAGAYTGELFF
DNA: TGCAGCGCATCTCTAGCGGGGGCCTACACCGGGGAGCTGTTTTTT

J: TRBJ2-1
D: TRBD1
V: TRBV7-8
size: few
CDR3: CASSRWHLGQGSYNEQFF
DNA: TGTGCCAGCAGCCGATGGCATCTGGGACAGGGGTCCTACAATGAGCAGTTCTTC

J: TRBJ2-1
D: -
V: TRBV2
size: -
CDR3: CATRQAHNEQFF
DNA: TGTGCCACGAGACAGGCCCACAATGAGCAGTTCTTC

J: TRBJ2-1
D: TRBD2
V: TRBV18
size: few
CDR3: CASSTASGAEQFF
DNA: TGTGCCAGCTCAACTGCTAGCGGGGCTGAGCAGTTCTTC

J: TRBJ2-7
D: -
V: TRBV6-5
size: few
CDR3: CASSPRRLPSEQYF
DNA: TGTGCCAGCAGCCCACGAAGACTCCCATCCGAGCAGTACTTC

J: TRBJ1-1
D: TRBD1
V: TRBV14
size: -
CDR3: CASSHRDRRRDTEAFF
DNA: TGTGCCAGCAGCCACCGGGACAGGCGAAGGGACACTGAAGCTTTCTTT

J: TRBJ2-7
D: -
V: TRBV7-9
size: few
CDR3: CASSPPIYEQYF
DNA: TGTGCCAGCAGCCCACCTATCTACGAGCAGTACTTC

J: TRBJ1-1
D: -
V: TRBV7-9
size: -
CDR3: CASSLRTGMNTEAFF
DNA: TGTGCCAGCAGCTTACGTACAGGGATGAACACTGAAGCTTTCTTT

J: TRBJ2-7
D: TRBD1
V: TRBV2
size: -
CDR3: CASSEEQGSYEQYF
DNA: TGTGCCAGCAGTGAAGAACAGGGGTCCTACGAGCAGTACTTC

J: TRBJ1-4
D: -
V: TRBV30
size: -
CDR3: CAWNGEGTNEKLFF
DNA: TGTGCCTGGAATGGTGAGGGAACTAATGAAAAACTGTTTTTT

J: TRBJ1-6
D: -
V: TRBV10-3
size: -
CDR3: CAISRRRAPNLNSPLHF
DNA: TGTGCCATCAGCCGGCGAAGGGCCCCCAATCTTAATTCACCCCTCCACTTT

J: TRBJ1-4
D: -
V: TRBV7-8
size: -
CDR3: CASSLPGPTVDEKLFF
DNA: TGTGCCAGCAGTTTGCCGGGGCCCACGGTCGATGAAAAACTGTTTTTT

J: TRBJ1-2
D: -
V: TRBV20-1
size: -
CDR3: CSARGGGYTF
DNA: TGCAGTGCTAGAGGGGGCGGCTACACCTTC

J: TRBJ2-7
D: -
V: TRBV11-2
size: -
CDR3: CASSLVPPGWAYEQYF
DNA: TGTGCCAGCAGCTTAGTTCCCCCAGGGTGGGCCTACGAGCAGTACTTC

J: TRBJ1-2
D: -
V: TRBV7-9
size: few
CDR3: CASSLVTGWGYTF
DNA: TGTGCCAGCAGCTTAGTTACAGGATGGGGCTACACCTTC

J: TRBJ2-3
D: -
V: TRBV7-6
size: -
CDR3: CASSLIGDTQYF
DNA: TGTGCCAGCAGCTTAATCGGAGATACGCAGTATTTT

J: TRBJ2-2
D: TRBD1
V: TRBV7-9
size: -
CDR3: CASSFYGTGKTGELFF
DNA: TGTGCCAGCAGCTTTTATGGGACAGGAAAAACCGGGGAGCTGTTTTTT

J: TRBJ2-5
D: TRBD2
V: TRBV7-6
size: once
CDR3: CASSLSPWRGSQETQYF
DNA: TGTGCCAGCAGCTTAAGTCCATGGCGGGGGTCCCAAGAGACCCAGTACTTC

J: TRBJ1-5
D: -
V: TRBV5-1
size: few
CDR3: CASSPGGHGGNQPQHF
DNA: TGCGCCAGCAGCCCGGGAGGGCACGGCGGCAATCAGCCCCAGCATTTT

J: TRBJ2-7
D: -
V: TRBV10-2
size: once
CDR3: CASSDIVSGQYF
DNA: TGCGCCAGCAGTGATATCGTTTCCGGGCAGTACTTC

J: TRBJ2-1
D: -
V: TRBV29-1
size: -
CDR3: CSVRRLSSYNEQFF
DNA: TGCAGCGTCCGCCGACTGAGCTCCTACAATGAGCAGTTCTTC

J: TRBJ2-7
D: TRBD1
V: TRBV18
size: -
CDR3: CASSPKDRAYPYEQYF
DNA: TGTGCCAGCTCACCCAAGGACAGGGCCTATCCCTACGAGCAGTACTTC

J: TRBJ2-5
D: -
V: TRBV7-2
size: -
CDR3: CASSGWETQYF
DNA: TGTGCCAGCAGCGGATGGGAGACCCAGTACTTC

J: TRBJ2-7
D: -
V: TRBV13
size: -
CDR3: CASSLSGVGEQYF
DNA: TGTGCCAGCAGCTTATCAGGGGTGGGCGAGCAGTACTTC

J: TRBJ2-5
D: -
V: TRBV30
size: -
CDR3: CAWSPGETQYF
DNA: TGTGCCTGGAGTCCAGGGGAGACCCAGTACTTC

J: TRBJ1-1
D: -
V: TRBV6-5
size: -
CDR3: CASSYVTGSAEAFF
DNA: TGTGCCAGCAGTTACGTAACAGGGTCCGCTGAAGCTTTCTTT

J: TRBJ2-3
D: -
V: TRBV6-5
size: -
CDR3: CASSYSGQRTDTQYF
DNA: TGTGCCAGCAGTTACTCGGGTCAGCGGACAGATACGCAGTATTTT

J: TRBJ2-7
D: TRBD1
V: TRBV27
size: -
CDR3: CASRIQGAREQYF
DNA: TGTGCCAGCAGGATACAGGGGGCGCGGGAGCAGTACTTC

J: TRBJ2-2
D: TRBD1
V: TRBV29-1
size: -
CDR3: CSARDRGTGELFF
DNA: TGCAGCGCGAGGGACAGGGGCACCGGGGAGCTGTTTTTT

J: TRBJ2-1
D: -
V: TRBV4-2
size: -
CDR3: CASSQVGLNEQFF
DNA: TGTGCCAGCAGCCAAGTGGGTTTGAATGAGCAGTTCTTC

J: TRBJ2-3
D: -
V: TRBV7-9
size: -
CDR3: CASSFPGPSTDTQYF
DNA: TGTGCCAGCAGCTTTCCGGGCCCTAGCACAGATACGCAGTATTTT

J: TRBJ2-1
D: TRBD1
V: TRBV27
size: -
CDR3: CASSLLPGQGGNEQFF
DNA: TGTGCCAGCAGTTTACTCCCGGGACAGGGGGGGAATGAGCAGTTCTTC

J: TRBJ2-5
D: -
V: TRBV5-1
size: -
CDR3: CASSLAGGRGETQYF
DNA: TGCGCCAGCAGCTTGGCCGGGGGACGAGGGGAGACCCAGTACTTC

J: TRBJ2-1
D: TRBD2
V: TRBV7-2
size: -
CDR3: CASSLAVSAGGGYNEQFF
DNA: TGTGCCAGCAGCTTAGCGGTCTCGGCGGGGGGCGGGTACAATGAGCAGTTCTTC

J: TRBJ2-4
D: TRBD2
V: TRBV27
size: -
CDR3: CASSPRGGRTKNIQYF
DNA: TGTGCCAGCAGTCCGCGCGGGGGGCGAACCAAAAACATTCAGTACTTC

J: TRBJ1-2
D: -
V: TRBV7-9
size: few
CDR3: CASSLGDRNLYGYTF
DNA: TGTGCCAGCAGCTTAGGAGACAGGAACCTATATGGCTACACCTTC

J: TRBJ1-2
D: -
V: TRBV9
size: -
CDR3: CASSTTRGYNYGYTF
DNA: TGTGCCAGCAGCACAACGAGGGGTTATAACTATGGCTACACCTTC

J: TRBJ2-3
D: TRBD2
V: TRBV2
size: -
CDR3: CASRETSGGDTDTQYF
DNA: TGTGCCAGCAGGGAGACTAGCGGGGGAGACACAGATACGCAGTATTTT

J: TRBJ1-4
D: TRBD1
V: TRBV7-9
size: -
CDR3: CASSLGQSNEKLFF
DNA: TGTGCCAGCAGCCTGGGACAGAGTAATGAAAAACTGTTTTTT

J: TRBJ1-5
D: TRBD1
V: TRBV5-6
size: few
CDR3: CASSWGTGDQPQHF
DNA: TGTGCCAGCAGCTGGGGGACAGGCGATCAGCCCCAGCATTTT

J: TRBJ2-6
D: TRBD1
V: TRBV29-1
size: few
CDR3: CSVFLQGAGGANVLTF
DNA: TGCAGCGTTTTTCTCCAGGGGGCTGGTGGGGCCAACGTCCTGACTTTC

J: TRBJ1-1
D: -
V: TRBV9
size: -
CDR3: CASSAGRRLGEAFF
DNA: TGTGCCAGCAGCGCCGGAAGACGTTTGGGTGAAGCTTTCTTT

J: TRBJ2-5
D: TRBD1
V: TRBV7-9
size: -
CDR3: CASSPRDRQETQYF
DNA: TGTGCCAGCAGCCCCCGGGACAGGCAAGAGACCCAGTACTTC

J: TRBJ2-1
D: TRBD1
V: TRBV19
size: -
CDR3: CASSMGQGAWEQFF
DNA: TGTGCCAGTAGTATGGGACAGGGGGCTTGGGAGCAGTTCTTC

J: TRBJ2-7
D: -
V: TRBV5-4
size: -
CDR3: CASSSILSQEQYF
DNA: TGTGCCAGCAGCTCTATACTGTCCCAGGAGCAGTACTTC

J: TRBJ2-1
D: TRBD1
V: TRBV29-1
size: -
CDR3: CSVDGRTGRPYNEQFF
DNA: TGCAGCGTGGACGGACGGACAGGGCGTCCCTACAATGAGCAGTTCTTC

J: TRBJ2-7
D: -
V: TRBV28
size: -
CDR3: CATGALPYEQYF
DNA: TGTGCCACCGGGGCTCTTCCCTACGAGCAGTACTTC

J: TRBJ1-1
D: -
V: TRBV28
size: few
CDR3: CASSLRGGVFTEAFF
DNA: TGTGCCAGCAGTTTAAGGGGGGGCGTGTTCACTGAAGCTTTCTTT

J: TRBJ1-1
D: -
V: TRBV15
size: many
CDR3: CATSYTRGGGGTEAFF
DNA: TGTGCCACCAGCTATACCCGAGGCGGGGGGGGCACTGAAGCTTTCTTT